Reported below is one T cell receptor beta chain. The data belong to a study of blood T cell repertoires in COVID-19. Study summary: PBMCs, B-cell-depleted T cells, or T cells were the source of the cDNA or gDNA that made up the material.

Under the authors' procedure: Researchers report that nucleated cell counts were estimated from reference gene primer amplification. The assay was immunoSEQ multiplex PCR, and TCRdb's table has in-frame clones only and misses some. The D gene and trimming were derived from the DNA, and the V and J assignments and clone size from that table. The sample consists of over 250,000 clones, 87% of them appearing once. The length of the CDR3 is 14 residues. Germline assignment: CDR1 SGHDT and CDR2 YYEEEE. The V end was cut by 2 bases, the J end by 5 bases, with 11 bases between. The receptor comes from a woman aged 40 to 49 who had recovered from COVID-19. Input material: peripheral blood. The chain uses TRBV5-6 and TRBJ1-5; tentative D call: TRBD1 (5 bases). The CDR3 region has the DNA TGTGCCAGCAGCTTAAGGGGCAGGTATCAGCCCCAGCATTTT. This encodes CASSLRGRYQPQHF. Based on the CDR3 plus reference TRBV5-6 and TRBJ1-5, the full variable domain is DAGVTQSPTHLIKTRGQQVTLRCSPKSGHDTVSWYQQALGQGPQFIFQYYEEEERQRGNFPDRFSGHQFPNYSSELNVNALLLGDSALYLCASSLRGRYQPQHFGDGTRLSIL.